Presented here are 12 T cell receptor beta chains from one specimen sequenced in a study of Ad26.COV2.S vaccination and SARS-CoV-2 variants. Measured with immunoSEQ multiplex PCR; TCRdb has only the in-frame clones, and not every one. This sample has 450,000 to 550,000 clones, with approximately 92% found just once. Indicated treatment: roughly 19 received Ad26.COV2.S at low or high dose, single or two shots; about five received placebo; per-sample allocation not given. Vaccine and placebo recipients were sampled on day 63 after the first injection. The source material was peripheral blood, sampled in a trial of Ad26.COV2.S vaccine versus placebo. All receptors come from a person between 18 and 65 years old who received the Ad26.COV2.S COVID-19 vaccine or a placebo.

The chain is built from TRBV7-2 and TRBJ1-2; D not certain. This CDR3 comprises 15 residues. Deletions cut 6 bases from V and 4 bases from J, with 18 bases between. CDR1 is SGHTA and CDR2 is FQGNSA in the germline V gene. This chain's CDR3 is CASRSQGHSPYGYTF. Here the CDR3 DNA reads TGTGCCAGCAGATCCCAAGGTCACAGCCCCTATGGCTACACCTTC.

The V gene is TRBV20-1, the J gene TRBJ2-1; 8 bases agree with TRBD2. The germline CDR1 and CDR2 sequences are DFQATT and SNEGSKA (reference sequence). CDR3 length: 15 amino acids. The V and J ends lost 3 bases and 7 bases, in that order; junction bases with no gene match: 11. Here the CDR3 reads CSASMASGPLNEQFF. CDR3 DNA sequence: TGCAGTGCTAGTATGGCTAGCGGGCCGCTAAATGAGCAGTTCTTC.

The chain links TRBV9 to TRBJ2-5; D perhaps matches TRBD2 (5 bases). From germline, CDR1 is SGDLS and CDR2 YYNGEE. V lost 4 bases and J 5 bases, leaving 18 bases between the germline ends. The CDR3 spans 15 residues. CDR3 nucleotide sequence: TGTGCCAGCAGCCCGGGGTGGGATCCTTGGGAGACCCAGTACTTC. It specifies CASSPGWDPWETQYF.

This chain connects TRBV13 to TRBJ2-7, with 8 bases aligning to TRBD2. Germline CDR1 and CDR2: PRHDT and FYEKMQ (reference sequence). V shed 3 bases, J shed 3 bases, and the junction held 7 bases outside the gene matches. The CDR3 is 15 residues long. The CDR3 DNA reads as TGTGCCAGCAGCTTCGGGACTAGTAGGGGCTACGAGCAGTACGTC. It is translated as CASSFGTSRGYEQYV.

The DNA for the CDR3 is TGTGCCAGCAGCCCAGACGGGGGGTCGGCGCAGTTCTTC. This codes for CASSPDGGSAQFF. V usage is TRBV11-3 and J usage is TRBJ2-1; TRBD2 matches 7 bases. Germline assignment: CDR1 SGHNT and CDR2 YENEEA. The J segment lost 12 bases and the V segment lost 5 bases, leaving 10 bases of the junction unmatched. The CDR3 has 13 amino acids.

V usage is TRBV11-1 and J usage is TRBJ1-1, with D perhaps TRBD1 (5 bases). The CDR3 has 13 residues. V gave up 2 bases and J gave up 8 bases, with 12 bases separating them. The V gene's germline CDR1 is SGHAT and CDR2 FQDESV (reference sequence). CDR3 loop: CASSLNFAGEAFF. CDR3 bases: TGTGCCAGCAGCTTAAATTTTGCAGGGGAAGCTTTCTTT.

The V and J genes are TRBV18 and TRBJ2-5; TRBD1 aligns across 8 bases. J lost 4 bases, V lost 3 bases, and 1 base had no gene match. This CDR3 is 13 amino acids long. Germline loops: CDR1 KGHSH, CDR2 LQKENI. This CDR3 reads CASSPTGGETQYF. The CDR3 DNA follows: TGTGCCAGCTCACCCACAGGGGGAGAGACCCAGTACTTC.

J is TRBJ2-7 and V is TRBV2, with 10 bases that match TRBD1. V dropped 2 bases and J dropped 6; count of bases not matched to a gene: 4. The germline V gene has CDR1 SNHLY and CDR2 FYNNEI. The CDR3 contains 14 residues. CDR3 sequence reads: CASSEWRTGGEQYF. The CDR3 DNA sequence: TGTGCCAGCAGTGAATGGCGGACAGGGGGCGAGCAGTACTTC.

The CDR3 loop reads CASSQPHTDTQYF. The CDR3 nucleotides are TGTGCCAGCAGCCAACCCCACACGGATACGCAGTATTTT. V gene TRBV28 combines with J gene TRBJ2-3; D unresolved. Trimming removed 6 bases at V and 6 bases at J, with 13 bases between. The length of the CDR3 is 13 residues. From germline, CDR1 is MDHEN and CDR2 SYDVKM.

The V gene is TRBV15, the J gene TRBJ1-5; D uncertain. In germline, CDR1 is LNHNV, CDR2 YYDKDF (reference sequence). The CDR3 is 17 residues long. Trimming left V 0 bases short and J 5 bases short, with 17 bases between. DNA for the CDR3: TGTGCCACCAGCAGAGATCATATAACAGCGGCCGATCAGCCCCAGCATTTT. This gives the protein CATSRDHITAADQPQHF. Based on the CDR3 plus reference TRBV15 and TRBJ1-5, the full variable domain is DAMVIQNPRYQVTQFGKPVTLSCSQTLNHNVMYWYQQKSSQAPKLLFHYYDKDFNNEADTPDNFQSRRPNTSFCFLDIRSPGLGDTAMYLCATSRDHITAADQPQHFGDGTRLSIL.

This chain connects TRBV7-8 to TRBJ2-1; no firm D call. Trimming took 5 bases from V and 7 from J, leaving 15 bases between them. The CDR3 extends over 14 amino acids. CDR1 is SGHVS and CDR2 is FQNEAQ in the germline V gene. This CDR3 is CASSPYGLTNEQFF. CDR3 nucleotide sequence: TGTGCCAGCAGCCCCTACGGGCTCACTAATGAGCAGTTCTTC.

The rearrangement joins TRBV19 to TRBJ2-5; 7 bases map to TRBD1. This CDR3 has 15 amino acids. The germline V gene encodes CDR1 LNHDA and CDR2 SQIVND (reference sequence). Germline trimming cut 4 bases from V and 5 bases from J; bases unmatched to any gene: 10. This chain's CDR3 is CASSRVTGVVETQYF. The CDR3 bases are TGTGCCAGTAGTAGAGTCACAGGGGTCGTGGAGACCCAGTACTTC.